Below, 11 T cell receptor beta chains from the same sample are listed, as sequenced in a study of T cells in Graves' hyperthyroidism and ophthalmopathy. Researchers took RNA transcripts and amplified the TCR beta CDR3 regions from them. The study used the HTBI primer set for a first-round RT-PCR of the TCR CDR3. TCRdb processed the multiplex PCR reads anew with MiXCR; each CDR3 protein has one entry. Of roughly 570,000 distinct CDR3 sequences listed, roughly 46% are singletons. Input material: peripheral blood or thyroid tissue (not recorded which). The receptors originated from an adult woman with Graves' disease, either hyperthyroidism or ophthalmopathy (not recorded which).

This clonotype has just a few counts. The J gene is TRBJ2-7, the V gene TRBV25-1; 7 nucleotides line up with TRBD1. With V trimmed by 4 bases and J by 5 bases, 11 bases remained unmatched. Germline-derived CDR1 and CDR2 are MGHDK and SYGVNS. This CDR3 comprises 15 residues. For the CDR3, the DNA is TGTGCCAGCAGTGGGGGGTGGGGACAGTCCCACGAGCAGTACTTC. This codes for CASSGGWGQSHEQYF.

This clonotype was counted between two and nine times. This chain links TRBV10-3 with TRBJ2-7; D is possibly TRBD1 (5 bases). CDR3 length: 14 residues. V gave up 3 bases and J gave up 0 bases, with 9 bases separating them. Germline lookup yields CDR1 ENHRY and CDR2 SYGVKD. CDR3 sequence: CAISDRASSYEQYF. The CDR3 nucleotides read TGTGCCATCAGTGACAGGGCCAGCTCCTACGAGCAGTACTTC.

The rearrangement links TRBV25-1 to TRBJ1-6, with D uncertain. V was pared by 11 bases and J by 8 bases, with 25 bases between. Germline-derived CDR1 and CDR2 are MGHDK and SYGVNS. The CDR3 runs 16 residues. DNA of the CDR3: TGTGCCTGGAGTTCGTTCGGACCACAATCGGATTCACCCCTCCACTTT. Protein sequence: CAWSSFGPQSDSPLHF.

This sequence joins TRBV12-3 or TRBV12-4 and TRBJ2-7, with 8 nucleotides matching TRBD1. This CDR3 is built from 18 residues. The trim removed 8 bases at V and 2 bases at J, leaving 20 bases unmatched. In nucleotides, the CDR3 is TGTGCCAGCTCCCCCGGAGACAGGGGATCGGTCAAACCCTACGAGCAGTACTTC. This sequence encodes CASSPGDRGSVKPYEQYF.

This sequence joins TRBV7-9 and TRBJ1-5; TRBD1 is a possible D gene (5 bases). The germline gives CDR1 SEHNR, CDR2 FQNEAQ (reference sequence). The length of the CDR3 is 13 residues. Trimming shortened V by 4 bases and J by 7 bases, and 11 bases separated the two germline ends. DNA for the CDR3: TGTGCCAGCAGCTACGGGGCAGAACAGCCCCAGCATTTT. It codes for CASSYGAEQPQHF.

Note on this clonotype: With a much larger clone just one base away, this may be a read error. The chain links TRBV2 to TRBJ2-2; D may correspond to TRBD1 or TRBD2 (5 bases each). Trimming removed 6 bases at V and 3 bases at J, with 20 bases between. Germline V gene sequence: CDR1 SNHLY, CDR2 FYNNEI. The CDR3 runs 17 residues. The CDR3 here is CASSSTSRGTYTGELFF. The CDR3 bases are TGTGCCAGCAGCTCTACATCCCGGGGCACGTACACCGGGGAGCTGTTTTTT. The full variable domain, in which reference TRBV2 and TRBJ2-2 provide the parts outside the CDR3, is EPEVTQTPSHQVTQMGQEVILRCVPISNHLYFYWYRQILGQKVEFLVSFYNNEISEKSEIFDDQFSVERPDGSNFTLKIRSTKLEDSAMYFCASSSTSRGTYTGELFFGEGSRLTVL.

This clonotype appeared many times. The chain combines TRBV29-1 with TRBJ2-5; D not certain. This CDR3 has 10 residues. The germline gives CDR1 SQVTM, CDR2 ANQGSEA. V was shortened by 3 bases and J by 7 bases, with 6 bases between the two germline ends. CDR3 in DNA: TGCAGCGTTGAGCGACCGACCCAGTACTTC. This encodes CSVERPTQYF.

The rearrangement uses TRBV27 and TRBJ1-6; D ambiguous. V lost 6 bases to trimming and J lost 10 bases, with 13 bases between them. Germline loops: CDR1 MNHEY, CDR2 SMNVEV (reference sequence). This CDR3 has 13 residues. The CDR3 sequence: CASSLGPLSPLHF. The CDR3 DNA sequence: TGTGCCAGCAGCCTGGGCCCTTTGTCACCCCTCCACTTT.

This clonotype was observed a few times. The chain carries TRBV11-2 and TRBJ2-7; 7 bases agree with TRBD2. The CDR3 is 16 residues long. Germline CDR1 is SGHAT and CDR2 is FQNNGV. V dropped 1 base and J dropped 3; count of bases not matched to a gene: 9. CDR3 amino acids: CASSLGSGFGLYEQYF. Here the CDR3 DNA reads TGTGCCAGCAGCTTAGGTAGCGGGTTCGGTCTCTACGAGCAGTACTTC.

The rearrangement links TRBV5-1 to TRBJ2-3; unclear D gene. Deletions cut 1 base from V and 2 bases from J, with 8 bases between. This CDR3 contains 14 residues. The germline V gene has CDR1 SGHRS and CDR2 YFSETQ. The CDR3 is CASSLREYTDTQYF. CDR3 bases: TGCGCCAGCAGCTTGAGAGAGTACACAGATACGCAGTATTTT. The full variable domain, completed using reference TRBV5-1 and TRBJ2-3, is KAGVTQTPRYLIKTRGQQVTLSCSPISGHRSVSWYQQTPGQGLQFLFEYFSETQRNKGNFPGRFSGRQFSNSRSEMNVSTLELGDSALYLCASSLREYTDTQYFGPGTRLTVL.

Comment on this clonotype: One end of the junction fails to match germline, which may point to a read error. This chain joins TRBV5-1 and TRBJ1-1; a possible D gene is TRBD1 (5 bases). The length of the CDR3 is 13 residues. Germline V gives CDR1 SGHRS, CDR2 YFSETQ. For the CDR3, the DNA is TGCGCCAGCACCGGGGAGGGGAACACTGGAGCTTTCTTT. As protein: CASTGEGNTGAFF.